The source of this TCR beta chain is a study of blood T cell repertoires in COVID-19. Profiled with immunoSEQ multiplex PCR; TCRdb holds only in-frame clones, not every one. This table holds under 250,000 clones, around 81% found once. Sequenced: peripheral blood. The clonotype was recovered from a human donor in a cohort sampled during active COVID-19.

CDR3 loop: CASSRDSSSTDTQYF. The CDR3 coding sequence is TGTGCCAGTAGTCGGGATTCCTCTAGCACAGATACGCAGTATTTT. The V and J genes are TRBV19 and TRBJ2-3, with D perhaps matching TRBD2 (5 bases). Germline CDR1 is LNHDA and CDR2 is SQIVND (reference sequence). Trimming removed 5 bases from V and 0 bases from J, with 12 bases in between. The CDR3 contains 15 residues.